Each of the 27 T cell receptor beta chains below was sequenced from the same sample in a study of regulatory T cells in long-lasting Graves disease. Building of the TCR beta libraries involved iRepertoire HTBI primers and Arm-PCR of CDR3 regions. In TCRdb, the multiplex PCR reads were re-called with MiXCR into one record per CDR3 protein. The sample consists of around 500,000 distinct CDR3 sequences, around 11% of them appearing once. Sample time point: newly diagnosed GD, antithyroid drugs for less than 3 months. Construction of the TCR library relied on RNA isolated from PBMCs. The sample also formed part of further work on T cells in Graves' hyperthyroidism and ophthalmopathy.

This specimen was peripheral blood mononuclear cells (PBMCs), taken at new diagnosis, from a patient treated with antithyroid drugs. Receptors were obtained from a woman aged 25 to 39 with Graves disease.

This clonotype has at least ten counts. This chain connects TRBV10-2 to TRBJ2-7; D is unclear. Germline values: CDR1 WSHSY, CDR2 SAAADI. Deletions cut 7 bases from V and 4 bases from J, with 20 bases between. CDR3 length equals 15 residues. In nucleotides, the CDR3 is TGCGCCAGCACCTGGATCGCCAGCCCTGGATACGAGCAGTACTTC. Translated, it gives CASTWIASPGYEQYF.

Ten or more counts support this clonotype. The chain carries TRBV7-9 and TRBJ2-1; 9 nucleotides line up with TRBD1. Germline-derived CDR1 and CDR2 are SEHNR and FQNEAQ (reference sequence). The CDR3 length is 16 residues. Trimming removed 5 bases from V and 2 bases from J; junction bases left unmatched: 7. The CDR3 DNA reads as TGTGCCAGCAGCCAGGGGGGACAGGGTCCCTACAATGAGCAGTTCTTC. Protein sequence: CASSQGGQGPYNEQFF.

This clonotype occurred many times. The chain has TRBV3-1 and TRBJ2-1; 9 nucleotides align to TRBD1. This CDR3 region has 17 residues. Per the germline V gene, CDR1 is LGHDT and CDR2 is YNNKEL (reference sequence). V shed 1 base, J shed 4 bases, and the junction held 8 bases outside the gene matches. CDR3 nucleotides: TGTGCCAGCAGCCAAGGATTGGGACAGGGTTTTTACAATGAGCAGTTCTTC. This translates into CASSQGLGQGFYNEQFF.

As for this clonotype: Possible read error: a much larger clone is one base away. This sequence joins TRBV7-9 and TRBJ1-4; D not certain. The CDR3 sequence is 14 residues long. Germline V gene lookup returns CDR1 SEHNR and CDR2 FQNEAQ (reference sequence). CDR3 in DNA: TGTGTCAGCAGCTACGGACCCACTAATGAAAAACTGTTTTTT. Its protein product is CVSSYGPTNEKLFF.

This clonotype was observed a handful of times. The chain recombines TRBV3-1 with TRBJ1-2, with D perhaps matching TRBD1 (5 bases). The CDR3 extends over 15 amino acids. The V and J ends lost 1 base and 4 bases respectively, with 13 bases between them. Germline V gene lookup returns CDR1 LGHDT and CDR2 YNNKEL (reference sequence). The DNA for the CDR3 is TGTGCCAGCAGCCAAGTCGCAGGGAACGCCTATGGCTACACCTTC. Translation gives CASSQVAGNAYGYTF. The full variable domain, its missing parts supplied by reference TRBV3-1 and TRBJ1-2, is DTAVSQTPKYLVTQMGNDKSIKCEQNLGHDTMYWYKQDSKKFLKIMFSYNNKELIINETVPNRFSPKSPDKAHLNLHINSLELGDSAVYFCASSQVAGNAYGYTFGSGTRLTVV.

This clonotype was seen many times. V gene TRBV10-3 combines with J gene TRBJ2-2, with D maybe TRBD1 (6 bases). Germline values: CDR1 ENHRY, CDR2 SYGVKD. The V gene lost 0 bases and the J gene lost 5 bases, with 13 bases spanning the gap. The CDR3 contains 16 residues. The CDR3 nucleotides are TGTGCCATCAGTGAGTCTCCCGCAGGGGATACCGGGGAGCTGTTTTTT. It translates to CAISESPAGDTGELFF.

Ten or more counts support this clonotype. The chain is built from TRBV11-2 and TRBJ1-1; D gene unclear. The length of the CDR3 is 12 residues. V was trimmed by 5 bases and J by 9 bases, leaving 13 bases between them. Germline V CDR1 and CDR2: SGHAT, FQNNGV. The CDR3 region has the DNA TGTGCCAGCAGCCGGAATCAGGCAAAAGCTTTCTTT. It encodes CASSRNQAKAFF.

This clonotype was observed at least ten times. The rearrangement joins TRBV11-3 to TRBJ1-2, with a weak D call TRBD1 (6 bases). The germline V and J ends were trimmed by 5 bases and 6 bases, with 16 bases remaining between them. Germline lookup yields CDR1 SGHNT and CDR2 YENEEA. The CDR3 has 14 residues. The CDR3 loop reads CASSQQFPGDGYTF. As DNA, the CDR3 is TGTGCCAGCAGCCAACAATTCCCAGGGGATGGCTACACCTTC. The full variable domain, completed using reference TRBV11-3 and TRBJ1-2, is EAGVVQSPRYKIIEKKQPVAFWCNPISGHNTLYWYLQNLGQGPELLIRYENEEAVDDSQLPKDRFSAERLKGVDSTLKIQPAELGDSAVYLCASSQQFPGDGYTFGSGTRLTVV.

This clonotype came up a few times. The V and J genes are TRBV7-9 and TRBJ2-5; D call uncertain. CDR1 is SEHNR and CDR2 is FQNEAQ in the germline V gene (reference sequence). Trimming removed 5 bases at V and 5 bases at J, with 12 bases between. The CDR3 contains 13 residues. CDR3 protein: CASSKGATETQYF. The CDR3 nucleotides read TGTGCCAGCAGCAAGGGCGCGACGGAGACCCAGTACTTC.

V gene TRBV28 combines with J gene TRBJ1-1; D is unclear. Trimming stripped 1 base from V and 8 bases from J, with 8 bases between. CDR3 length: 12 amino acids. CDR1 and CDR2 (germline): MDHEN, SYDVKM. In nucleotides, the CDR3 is TGTGCCAGCAGTTTATTCGCGGTAGAAGCTTTCTTT. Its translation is CASSLFAVEAFF.

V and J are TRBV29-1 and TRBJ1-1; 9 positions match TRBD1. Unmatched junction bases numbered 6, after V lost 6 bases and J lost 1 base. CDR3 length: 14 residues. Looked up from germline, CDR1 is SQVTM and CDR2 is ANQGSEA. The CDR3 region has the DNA TGCAGCGTAGGTCCGGGACAGGGGAACACTGAAGCTTTCTTT. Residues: CSVGPGQGNTEAFF.

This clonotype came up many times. CDR3 sequence reads: CASSYRWEGYTF. The CDR3 DNA reads as TGTGCCAGCAGCTACAGGTGGGAGGGCTACACCTTC. The chain is built from TRBV7-2 and TRBJ1-2; a possible D gene is TRBD1 (5 bases). V gave up 4 bases and J gave up 8 bases, with 11 bases separating them. This CDR3 is built from 12 residues. Germline CDR1 SGHTA, CDR2 FQGNSA.

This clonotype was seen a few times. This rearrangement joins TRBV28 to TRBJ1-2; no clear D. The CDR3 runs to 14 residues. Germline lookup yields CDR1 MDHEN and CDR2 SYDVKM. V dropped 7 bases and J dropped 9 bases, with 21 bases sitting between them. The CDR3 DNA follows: TGTGCCAGCACCCAACGAGGAATTTCTATGAGCTACACCTTC. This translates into CASTQRGISMSYTF.

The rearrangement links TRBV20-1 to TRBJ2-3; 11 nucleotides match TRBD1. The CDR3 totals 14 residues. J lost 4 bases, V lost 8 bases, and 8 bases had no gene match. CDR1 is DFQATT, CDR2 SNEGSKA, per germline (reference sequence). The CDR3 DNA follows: TGCAGTCCATTGGGACAGGGGGAATCAGATACGCAGTATTTT. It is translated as CSPLGQGESDTQYF.

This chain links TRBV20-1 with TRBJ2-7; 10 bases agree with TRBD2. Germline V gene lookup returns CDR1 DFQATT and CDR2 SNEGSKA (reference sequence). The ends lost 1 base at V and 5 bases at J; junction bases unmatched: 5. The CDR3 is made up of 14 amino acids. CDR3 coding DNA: TGCAGTGCTAGAGCCAGCGGGAGGGTCCACGAGCAGTACTTC. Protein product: CSARASGRVHEQYF.

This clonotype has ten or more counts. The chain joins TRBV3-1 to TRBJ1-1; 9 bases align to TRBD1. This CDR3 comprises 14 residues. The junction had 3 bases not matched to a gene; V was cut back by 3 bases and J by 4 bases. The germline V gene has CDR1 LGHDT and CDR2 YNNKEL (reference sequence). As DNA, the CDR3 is TGTGCCAGCAGCCATCGGGACAGGGCCACTGAAGCTTTCTTT. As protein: CASSHRDRATEAFF.

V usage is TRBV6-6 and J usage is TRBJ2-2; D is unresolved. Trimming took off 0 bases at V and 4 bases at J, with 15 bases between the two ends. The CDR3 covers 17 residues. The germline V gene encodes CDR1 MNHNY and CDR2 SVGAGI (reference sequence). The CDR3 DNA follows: TGTGCCAGCAGTTACTCATCAGGTCTTGACGGCACCGGGGAGCTGTTTTTT. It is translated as CASSYSSGLDGTGELFF.

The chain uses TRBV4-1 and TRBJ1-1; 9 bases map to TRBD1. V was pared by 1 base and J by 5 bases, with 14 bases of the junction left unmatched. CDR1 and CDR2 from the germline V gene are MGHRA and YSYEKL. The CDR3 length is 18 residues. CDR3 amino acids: CASSQGWGQGVFLTEAFF. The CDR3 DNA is TGCGCCAGCAGCCAAGGATGGGGACAGGGCGTTTTTTTGACTGAAGCTTTCTTT.

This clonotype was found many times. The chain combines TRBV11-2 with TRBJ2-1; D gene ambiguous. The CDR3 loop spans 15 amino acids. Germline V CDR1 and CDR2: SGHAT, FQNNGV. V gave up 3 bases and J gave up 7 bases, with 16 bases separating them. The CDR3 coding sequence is TGTGCCAGCAGCTTCGGTTTGCTTTTGGGTAATGAGCAGTTCTTC. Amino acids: CASSFGLLLGNEQFF. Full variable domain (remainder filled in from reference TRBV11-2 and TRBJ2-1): EAGVAQSPRYKIIEKRQSVAFWCNPISGHATLYWYQQILGQGPKLLIQFQNNGVVDDSQLPKDRFSAERLKGVDSTLKIQPAKLEDSAVYLCASSFGLLLGNEQFFGPGTRLTVL.

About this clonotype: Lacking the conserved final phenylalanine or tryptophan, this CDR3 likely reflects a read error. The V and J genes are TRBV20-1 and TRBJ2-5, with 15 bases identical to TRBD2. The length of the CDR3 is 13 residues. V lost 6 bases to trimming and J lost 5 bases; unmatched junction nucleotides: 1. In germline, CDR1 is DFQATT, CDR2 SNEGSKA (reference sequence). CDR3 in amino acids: CSAGLAGGETQYV. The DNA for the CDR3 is TGCAGTGCCGGACTAGCGGGAGGGGAGACCCAGTACGTC.

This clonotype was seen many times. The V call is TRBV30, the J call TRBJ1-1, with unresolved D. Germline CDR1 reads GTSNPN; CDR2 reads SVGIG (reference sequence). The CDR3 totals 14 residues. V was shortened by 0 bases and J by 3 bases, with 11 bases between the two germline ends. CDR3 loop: CAWSVPGGHTEAFF. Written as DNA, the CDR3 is TGTGCCTGGAGTGTACCGGGCGGGCACACTGAAGCTTTCTTT.

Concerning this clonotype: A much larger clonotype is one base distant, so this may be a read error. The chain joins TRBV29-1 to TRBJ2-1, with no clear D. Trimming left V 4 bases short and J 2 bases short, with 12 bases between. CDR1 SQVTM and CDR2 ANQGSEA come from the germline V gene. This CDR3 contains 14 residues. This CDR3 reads CSVGGNMPYNEQFF. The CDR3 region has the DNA TGCAGCGTTGGAGGCAATATGCCCTACAATGAGCAGTTCTTC.

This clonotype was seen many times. The CDR3 reads CASSRRGTPVTGELFF. DNA of the CDR3: TGTGCCAGCAGTCGACGGGGGACGCCGGTAACCGGGGAGCTGTTTTTT. This sequence joins TRBV6-1 and TRBJ2-2; D might be TRBD2 (6 bases). This CDR3 comprises 16 residues. Trimming pared 5 bases from V and 5 bases from J, leaving 18 bases between. The germline gives CDR1 MNHNS, CDR2 SASEGT.

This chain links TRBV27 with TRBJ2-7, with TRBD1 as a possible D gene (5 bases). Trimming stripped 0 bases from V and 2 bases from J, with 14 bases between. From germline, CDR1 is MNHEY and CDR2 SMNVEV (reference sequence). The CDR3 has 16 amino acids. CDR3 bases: TGTGCCAGCAGTTTATCGGGGCCCGAAAGTCCCTACGAGCAGTACTTC. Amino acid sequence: CASSLSGPESPYEQYF.

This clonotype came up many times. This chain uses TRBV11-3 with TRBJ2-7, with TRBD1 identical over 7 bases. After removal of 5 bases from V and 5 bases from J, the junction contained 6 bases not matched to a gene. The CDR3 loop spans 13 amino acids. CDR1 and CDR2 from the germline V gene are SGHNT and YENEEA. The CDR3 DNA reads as TGTGCCAGCAGCGTAACAGGGGTGGACGAGCAGTACTTC. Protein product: CASSVTGVDEQYF.

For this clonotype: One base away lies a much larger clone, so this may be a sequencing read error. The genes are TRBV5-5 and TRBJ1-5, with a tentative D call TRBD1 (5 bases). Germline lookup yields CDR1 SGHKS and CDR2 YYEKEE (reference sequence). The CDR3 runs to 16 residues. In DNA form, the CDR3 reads TGTGCCAGCAGCTTGTTTGGGGGGAATAGCAATCAGCCCCGGCATTTT. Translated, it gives CASSLFGGNSNQPRHF.

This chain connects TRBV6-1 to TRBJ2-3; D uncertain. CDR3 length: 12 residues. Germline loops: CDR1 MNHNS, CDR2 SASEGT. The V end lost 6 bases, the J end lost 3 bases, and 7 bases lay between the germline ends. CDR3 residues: CASRDVTDTQYF. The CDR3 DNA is TGTGCCAGCAGGGATGTTACAGATACGCAGTATTTT.